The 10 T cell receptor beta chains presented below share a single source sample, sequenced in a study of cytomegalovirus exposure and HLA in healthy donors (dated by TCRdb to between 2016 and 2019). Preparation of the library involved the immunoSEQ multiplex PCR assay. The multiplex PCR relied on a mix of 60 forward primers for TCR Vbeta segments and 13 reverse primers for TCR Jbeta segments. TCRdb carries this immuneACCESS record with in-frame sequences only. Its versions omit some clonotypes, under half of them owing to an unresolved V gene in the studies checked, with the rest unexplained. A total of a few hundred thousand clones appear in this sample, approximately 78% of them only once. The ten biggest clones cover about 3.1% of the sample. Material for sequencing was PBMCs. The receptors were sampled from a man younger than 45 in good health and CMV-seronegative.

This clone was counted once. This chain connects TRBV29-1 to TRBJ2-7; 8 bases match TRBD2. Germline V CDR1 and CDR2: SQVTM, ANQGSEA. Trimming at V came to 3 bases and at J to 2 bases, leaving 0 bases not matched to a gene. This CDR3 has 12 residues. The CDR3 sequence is CSVDSGAYEQYF. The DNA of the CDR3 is TGCAGCGTTGATAGCGGGGCCTACGAGCAGTACTTC.

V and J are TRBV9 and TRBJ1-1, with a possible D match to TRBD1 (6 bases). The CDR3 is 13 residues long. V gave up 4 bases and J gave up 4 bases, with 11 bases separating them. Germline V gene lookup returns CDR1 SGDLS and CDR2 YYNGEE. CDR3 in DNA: TGTGCCAGCAGCAATAGGGGGGGCACTGAAGCTTTCTTT. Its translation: CASSNRGGTEAFF.

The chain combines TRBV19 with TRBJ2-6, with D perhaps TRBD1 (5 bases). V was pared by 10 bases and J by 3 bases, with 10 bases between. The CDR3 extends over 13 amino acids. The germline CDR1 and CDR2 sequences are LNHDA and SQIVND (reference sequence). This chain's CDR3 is CATDSYGANVLTF. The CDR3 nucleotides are TGTGCCACCGACAGTTATGGGGCCAACGTCCTGACTTTC.

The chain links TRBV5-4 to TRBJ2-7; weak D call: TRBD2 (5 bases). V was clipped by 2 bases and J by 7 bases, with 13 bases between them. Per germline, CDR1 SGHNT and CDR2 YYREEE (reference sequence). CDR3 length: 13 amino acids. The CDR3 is CASSFGVFGEQYF. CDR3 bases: TGTGCCAGCAGCTTCGGGGTGTTTGGGGAGCAGTACTTC.

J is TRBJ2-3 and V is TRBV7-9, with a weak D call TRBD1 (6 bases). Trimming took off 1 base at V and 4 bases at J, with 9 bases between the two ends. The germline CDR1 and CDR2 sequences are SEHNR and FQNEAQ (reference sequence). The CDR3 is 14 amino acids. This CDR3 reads CASSLVQGADTQYF. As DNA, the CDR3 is TGTGCCAGCAGCTTAGTACAGGGAGCAGATACGCAGTATTTT. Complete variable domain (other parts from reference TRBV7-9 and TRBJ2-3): DTGVSQNPRHKITKRGQNVTFRCDPISEHNRLYWYRQTLGQGPEFLTYFQNEAQLEKSRLLSDRFSAERPKGSFSTLEIQRTEQGDSAMYLCASSLVQGADTQYFGPGTRLTVL.

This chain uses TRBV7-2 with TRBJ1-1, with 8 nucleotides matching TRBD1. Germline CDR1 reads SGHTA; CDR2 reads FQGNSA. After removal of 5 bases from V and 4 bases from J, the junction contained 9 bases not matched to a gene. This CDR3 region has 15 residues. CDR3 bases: TGTGCCAGCAGCGTTTGGGCCGGGACAGGCACTGAAGCTTTCTTT. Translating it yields CASSVWAGTGTEAFF.

The CDR3 loop is CASGATSGGPTDTQYF. CDR3 DNA sequence: TGTGCCAGCGGTGCCACTAGCGGGGGGCCTACAGATACGCAGTATTTT. The chain links TRBV6-1 to TRBJ2-3; 12 nucleotides line up with TRBD2. Germline V gene lookup returns CDR1 MNHNS and CDR2 SASEGT. This CDR3 region has 16 residues. V shed 8 bases, J shed 3 bases, and the junction held 9 bases outside the gene matches.

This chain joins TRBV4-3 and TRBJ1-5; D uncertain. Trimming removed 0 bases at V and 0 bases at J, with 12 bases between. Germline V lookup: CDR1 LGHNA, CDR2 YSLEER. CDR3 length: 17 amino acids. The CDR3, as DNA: TGCGCCAGCAGCCAAGAATTCCTCAGCGATAGCAATCAGCCCCAGCATTTT. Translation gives CASSQEFLSDSNQPQHF.

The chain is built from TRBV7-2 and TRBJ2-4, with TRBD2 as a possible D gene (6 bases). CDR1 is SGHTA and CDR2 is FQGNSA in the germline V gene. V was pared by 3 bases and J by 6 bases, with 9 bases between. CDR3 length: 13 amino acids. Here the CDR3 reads CASSFPGLNIQYF. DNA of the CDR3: TGTGCCAGCAGCTTCCCGGGACTAAACATTCAGTACTTC.

As DNA, the CDR3 is TGTGCCAGCAGCTCCACGGGGGCACCCCTCCACTTT. It yields the protein CASSSTGAPLHF. The gene calls are TRBV13 and TRBJ1-6, with a possible D match to TRBD1 (5 bases). Germline V CDR1 and CDR2: PRHDT, FYEKMQ (reference sequence). V gave up 4 bases and J gave up 11 bases, with 9 bases separating them. The CDR3 loop spans 12 amino acids. The variable domain in full, completed from reference TRBV13 and TRBJ1-6, reads AAGVIQSPRHLIKEKRETATLKCYPIPRHDTVYWYQQGPGQDPQFLISFYEKMQSDKGSIPDRFSAQQFSDYHSELNMSSLELGDSALYFCASSSTGAPLHFGNGTRLTVT.